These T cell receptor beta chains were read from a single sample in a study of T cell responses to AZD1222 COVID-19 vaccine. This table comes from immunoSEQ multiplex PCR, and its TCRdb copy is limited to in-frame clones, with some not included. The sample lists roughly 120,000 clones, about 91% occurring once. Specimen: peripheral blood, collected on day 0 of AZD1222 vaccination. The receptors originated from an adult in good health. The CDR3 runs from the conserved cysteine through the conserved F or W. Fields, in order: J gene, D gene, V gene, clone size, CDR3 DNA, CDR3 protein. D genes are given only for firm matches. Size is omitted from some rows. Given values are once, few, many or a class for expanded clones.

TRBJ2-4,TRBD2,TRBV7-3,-,TGTGCCAGCAGCACGACTCCGACTAGCGGGGGACCCAAAAACATTCAGTACTTC,CASSTTPTSGGPKNIQYF
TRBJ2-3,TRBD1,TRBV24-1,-,TGTGCCACCAGTGATGGACAGGGAAGCACAGATACGCAGTATTTT,CATSDGQGSTDTQYF
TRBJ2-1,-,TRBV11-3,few,TGTGCCAGCAGCTTCTCAGGGGCGCACAATGAGCAGTTCTTC,CASSFSGAHNEQFF
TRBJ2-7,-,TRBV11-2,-,TGTGCCAGCAGCTTAGGTGTCCACGAGCAGTACTTC,CASSLGVHEQYF
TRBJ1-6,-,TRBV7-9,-,TGTGCCAGCAGCTCCCCCCTCGGGGACTCCTCTTCACCCCTCCACTTT,CASSSPLGDSSSPLHF
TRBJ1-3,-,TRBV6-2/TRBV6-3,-,TGTGCCAGCAGTCGTCCCGGGACACCGAGCTCTGGAAACACCATATATTTT,CASSRPGTPSSGNTIYF
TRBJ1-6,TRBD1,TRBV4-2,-,TGTGCCAGCAGCCAGGACAGGAGCTCCTATAATTCACCCCTCCACTTT,CASSQDRSSYNSPLHF
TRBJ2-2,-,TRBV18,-,TGTGCCAGCTCACCACCACTAGTTTTAAACACCGGGGAGCTGTTTTTT,CASSPPLVLNTGELFF
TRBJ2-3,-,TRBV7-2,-,TGTGCCAGCAGCTCTCTCCGCTCTAGCACAGATACGCAGTATTTT,CASSSLRSSTDTQYF
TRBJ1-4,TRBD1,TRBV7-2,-,TGTGCCAGCAGCTTAGGGACAGGGAAACTGTTTTTT,CASSLGTGKLFF
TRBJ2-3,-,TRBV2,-,TGTGCCAGCACCAACACAGATACGCAGTATTTT,CASTNTDTQYF
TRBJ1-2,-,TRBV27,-,TGTGCCAGCAGTTTTATTCCCCCCGCAATCTATGGCTACACCTTC,CASSFIPPAIYGYTF
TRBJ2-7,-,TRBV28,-,TGTGCCAGCAGTCCAACAGGGACAAACTTTTACGAGCAGTACTTC,CASSPTGTNFYEQYF
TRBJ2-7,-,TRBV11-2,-,TGTGCCAGCAGCCAAATTTCCTACGAGCAGTACTTC,CASSQISYEQYF
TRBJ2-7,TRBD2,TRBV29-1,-,TGCAGCGCCGGGACTAGCGGGGCATACGAGCAGTACTTC,CSAGTSGAYEQYF
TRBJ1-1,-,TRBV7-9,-,TGTGCCAGCAGCGTGACAGAGAACACTGAAGCTTTCTTT,CASSVTENTEAFF
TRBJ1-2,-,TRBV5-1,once,TGCGCCAGCAGCCTAGGGGCGTCTGCCGGATCCTATGGCTACACCTTC,CASSLGASAGSYGYTF
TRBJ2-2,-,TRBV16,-,TGTGCCAGCAGCCAATCGTACAGGTTGGACACCGGGGAGCTGTTTTTT,CASSQSYRLDTGELFF
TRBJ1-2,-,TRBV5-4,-,TGTGCCAGCAGCTTATCAGGGGTGAATGGCTACACCTTC,CASSLSGVNGYTF
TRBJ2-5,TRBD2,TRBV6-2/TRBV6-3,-,TGTGCCAGCAGTCAGAGCGGGGGGAGCCAAGAGACCCAGTACTTC,CASSQSGGSQETQYF
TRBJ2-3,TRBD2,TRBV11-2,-,TGTGCCAGCAGCCCTAGCGGGGGGGCCACAGATACGCAGTATTTT,CASSPSGGATDTQYF
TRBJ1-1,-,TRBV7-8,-,TGTGCCAGCAGCTTACAGAAGAACACTGAAGCTTTCTTT,CASSLQKNTEAFF
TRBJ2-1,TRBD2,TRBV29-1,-,TGCAGCGTTGAAGACACGACTAGCGGGGGGAATAATGAGCAGTTCTTC,CSVEDTTSGGNNEQFF
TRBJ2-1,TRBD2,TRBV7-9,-,TGTGCCAGCAGCCGTGCGGGGGGCAATGAGCAGTTCTTC,CASSRAGGNEQFF
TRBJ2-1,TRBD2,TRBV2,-,TGTGCCAGCAGTGAAGTGAATAGCGGGGGGGCCGGGCTCTACAATGAGCAGTTCTTC,CASSEVNSGGAGLYNEQFF
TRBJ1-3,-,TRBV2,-,TGTGCCAGCAGCGCCATGCACCGGACCACTGGAAACACCATATATTTT,CASSAMHRTTGNTIYF
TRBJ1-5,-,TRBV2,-,TGTGCCAGCAGTGAGAACAGTGTGGGGCCGGAGGATCAGCCCCAGCATTTT,CASSENSVGPEDQPQHF
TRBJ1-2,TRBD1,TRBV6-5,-,TGTGCCAGCTCCGGGACAGTCCCTGGCTACACCTTC,CASSGTVPGYTF
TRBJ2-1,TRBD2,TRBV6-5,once,TGTGCCAGCAGTTCCACCGGGACTATGGTCAATGAGCAGTTCTTC,CASSSTGTMVNEQFF
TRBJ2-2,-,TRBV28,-,TGTGCCAGCAGCTCAGATGGGCTGTTTTTT,CASSSDGLFF
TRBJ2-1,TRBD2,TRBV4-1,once,TGCGCCAGCAGCCAAGATTGGGGGGGCTCCTACAATGAGCAGTTCTTC,CASSQDWGGSYNEQFF
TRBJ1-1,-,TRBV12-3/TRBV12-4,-,TGTGCCAGCAGTTTCCAAGACGGCACTGAAGCTTTCTTT,CASSFQDGTEAFF
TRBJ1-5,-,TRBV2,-,TGTGCCAGCAGTGAAGGGTTTCAGCCCCAGCATTTT,CASSEGFQPQHF
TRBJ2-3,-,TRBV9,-,TGTGCCAGCAGCGTATCTGTCCTTCCCACAGATACGCAGTATTTT,CASSVSVLPTDTQYF
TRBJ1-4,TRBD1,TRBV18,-,TGTGCCAGCTCGCCGACACAGGGGGCTAATGAAAAACTGTTTTTT,CASSPTQGANEKLFF
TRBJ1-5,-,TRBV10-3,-,TGTGCCATCAGTGAGAGCACAGGTGGTGATCAGCCCCAGCATTTT,CAISESTGGDQPQHF
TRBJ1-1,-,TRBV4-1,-,TGCGCCAGCAGCCCACCTCGGACAGATGAAGCTTTCTTT,CASSPPRTDEAFF